Each of the 22 T cell receptor beta chains below was sequenced from the same sample in a study of T cells after yellow fever vaccination. TCRdb itself ran the 5' RACE reads through MiXCR, one entry per CDR3 protein. The sample records approximately 150,000 distinct CDR3 sequences, approximately 9.9% being singletons. The sample in question was CD8+ T cells sorted from PBMCs, obtained 45 days after the yellow fever booster vaccination. These receptors came from a man between 18 and 29 years old who received the YFV17D yellow fever vaccine.

The CDR3 DNA sequence: TGTGCCAGCAGCCTGGTTGCGGGTCCGGGGGAGCTGTTTTTT. It codes for CASSLVAGPGELFF. This chain connects TRBV5-6 to TRBJ2-2; a weak D match, TRBD2 (5 bases). CDR1 is SGHDT and CDR2 is YYEEEE in the germline V gene. The CDR3 has 14 residues. V lost 4 bases and J lost 8, with 15 bases in between.

This clonotype was recorded a few times. This chain uses TRBV7-6 with TRBJ1-1; D might be TRBD1 (5 bases). Germline CDR1 SGHVS, CDR2 FNYEAQ. The length of the CDR3 is 13 residues. Trimming removed 1 base from V and 5 bases from J, with 8 bases in between. CDR3 DNA: TGTGCCAGCAGCTTAGGGGGCATGACTGAAGCTTTCTTT. This encodes CASSLGGMTEAFF.

This clonotype showed up many times. V gene TRBV11-1 combines with J gene TRBJ2-3; TRBD2 aligns across 12 bases. The CDR3 has 16 residues. Looked up from germline, CDR1 is SGHAT and CDR2 is FQDESV (reference sequence). J was trimmed by 1 base and V by 4 bases; bases with no gene match: 3. CDR3 nucleotide sequence: TGTGCCAGCAGCTCCCGACTAGCGGGGGGCACAGATACGCAGTATTTT. Its translation is CASSSRLAGGTDTQYF. The full variable domain, with the rest looked up from reference TRBV11-1 and TRBJ2-3, is EAEVAQSPRYKITEKSQAVAFWCDPISGHATLYWYRQILGQGPELLVQFQDESVVDDSQLPKDRFSAERLKGVDSTLKIQPAELGDSAMYLCASSSRLAGGTDTQYFGPGTRLTVL.

In its sample, this clonotype was seen many times. The chain carries TRBV19 and TRBJ2-1, with 11 bases that match TRBD1. There are 15 residues in the CDR3. Germline loops: CDR1 LNHDA, CDR2 SQIVND (reference sequence). V trimming: 5 bases; J trimming: 6 bases; junction bases outside the gene matches: 6. The DNA for the CDR3 is TGTGCCAGTAGTCCTGGGACAGGGGGTGGCAATGAGCAGTTCTTC. Amino acids: CASSPGTGGGNEQFF.

This clonotype has a handful of counts. V gene TRBV5-4 combines with J gene TRBJ1-1, with a possible D match to TRBD1 (6 bases). The germline V gene encodes CDR1 SGHNT and CDR2 YYREEE (reference sequence). CDR3 length equals 14 residues. Trimming cost V 4 bases and J 8 bases, with 18 bases left between them. CDR3 sequence reads: CASSHLTGRGEAFF. In DNA, the CDR3 is TGTGCCAGCAGCCATCTTACAGGAAGGGGGGAAGCTTTCTTT.

This clonotype was recorded many times. J is TRBJ1-5 and V is TRBV27, with 9 bases fitting TRBD1. Trimming at V came to 6 bases and at J to 3 bases, leaving 3 bases not matched to a gene. CDR1 is MNHEY, CDR2 SMNVEV, per germline (reference sequence). This CDR3 region has 14 residues. The CDR3 region has the DNA TGTGCCAGCAGGGAACAGGGGGCCAATCAGCCCCAGCATTTT. Translated, it gives CASREQGANQPQHF.

There are a few counts of this clonotype. The rearrangement uses TRBV6-2 or TRBV6-3 and TRBJ2-6, with D hard to call. Germline CDR1 MNHEY, CDR2 SVGEGT. The germline V and J ends were trimmed by 4 bases and 0 bases, with 4 bases remaining between them. The CDR3 sequence is 14 residues long. The CDR3 loop reads CASSLVSGANVLTF. As DNA, the CDR3 is TGTGCCAGCAGTTTGGTCTCTGGGGCCAACGTCCTGACTTTC.

The V and J genes are TRBV28 and TRBJ1-4, with D hard to call. CDR1 MDHEN and CDR2 SYDVKM come from the germline V gene. The CDR3 consists of 13 residues. V was clipped by 10 bases and J by 8 bases, with 17 bases between them. Written as DNA, the CDR3 is TGTGCCACTGGGAGGAAGTCTGGGGAAAAACTGTTTTTT. This sequence encodes CATGRKSGEKLFF.

At least ten counts were recorded for this clonotype. This sequence joins TRBV29-1 and TRBJ2-7; the D gene is possibly TRBD1 (6 bases). CDR1 is SQVTM, CDR2 ANQGSEA, per germline. The V gene lost 5 bases and the J gene lost 2 bases, with 13 bases spanning the gap. This CDR3 contains 13 residues. CDR3 nucleotide sequence: TGCAGCGTTCGTCTGCCAGGGGCCTACGAGCAGTACTTC. Its translation: CSVRLPGAYEQYF.

The chain joins TRBV7-9 to TRBJ2-3; 12 positions match TRBD1. The V gene end was trimmed by 6 bases and the J gene end by 4 bases; junction bases not matched to a gene: 11. The CDR3 spans 17 residues. Germline V gene sequence: CDR1 SEHNR, CDR2 FQNEAQ (reference sequence). In DNA form, the CDR3 reads TGTGCCAGCAGTTCTAACCCGGGACAGGGGGCCTCAGATACGCAGTATTTT. Translated: CASSSNPGQGASDTQYF.

This clonotype was recorded a few times. The genes are TRBV6-1 and TRBJ2-3; no clear D gene. This CDR3 has 13 amino acids. Germline V gives CDR1 MNHNS, CDR2 SASEGT. V lost 1 base to trimming and J lost 6 bases, with 8 bases between them. The CDR3 DNA is TGTGCCAGCAGTGAAGTTGGGTCGGATACGCAGTATTTT. Translating gives CASSEVGSDTQYF.

In its sample, this clonotype was seen a few times. In DNA form, the CDR3 reads TGTGCCTGGAGTGTACTCAGCACTGAAGCTTTCTTT. It is translated as CAWSVLSTEAFF. This chain joins TRBV30 and TRBJ1-1; D not resolved. CDR1 is GTSNPN, CDR2 SVGIG, per germline (reference sequence). Trimming shortened V by 0 bases and J by 4 bases, and 6 bases separated the two germline ends. The CDR3 spans 12 residues.

This clonotype came up many times. This chain links TRBV7-3 with TRBJ2-7, with a possible D match to TRBD1 (6 bases). Between the trimmed V and J ends, which lost 3 bases and 3 bases, there was a span of 15 bases. This CDR3 region has 15 residues. From germline, CDR1 is SGHTA and CDR2 FQGTGA. CDR3 nucleotide sequence: TGTGCCAGCAGCTTTTCGGGTAAAGGGGGCTACGAGCAGTACTTC. This encodes CASSFSGKGGYEQYF.

The gene calls are TRBV4-3 and TRBJ2-3, with a weak D call TRBD1 (5 bases). The CDR3 is 16 amino acids. V lost 1 base and J 1 base, leaving 12 bases between the germline ends. Germline values: CDR1 LGHNA, CDR2 YSLEER. This CDR3 reads CASSQADRLGTDTQYF. CDR3 coding DNA: TGCGCCAGCAGCCAAGCCGACAGACTCGGCACAGATACGCAGTATTTT.

The V gene is TRBV20-1, the J gene TRBJ1-2; the D is unclear. Germline-derived CDR1 and CDR2 are DFQATT and SNEGSKA (reference sequence). The CDR3 contains 12 residues. The DNA for the CDR3 is TGCAGCCCCGACGGAAGAAACTATGGCTACACCTTC. It translates to CSPDGRNYGYTF.

This clonotype was observed a few times. CDR3 bases: TGTGCCAGCAGTTTTAGCGGGGGGGCTCTTTACAATGAGCAGTTCTTC. Amino acid sequence: CASSFSGGALYNEQFF. The chain is built from TRBV6-5 and TRBJ2-1, with 11 positions matching TRBD2. In germline, CDR1 is MNHEY, CDR2 SVGAGI. Trimming at V came to 4 bases and at J to 4 bases, leaving 6 bases not matched to a gene. The CDR3 runs 16 residues.

Only a few counts were recorded for this clonotype. The chain links TRBV7-9 to TRBJ2-1; a weak D match, TRBD2 (5 bases). Between the trimmed V and J ends, which lost 8 bases and 0 bases, there was a span of 11 bases. The germline gives CDR1 SEHNR, CDR2 FQNEAQ (reference sequence). The CDR3 spans 14 residues. CDR3 nucleotide sequence: TGTGCCAGCGAGACGGGGAGCTCCTACAATGAGCAGTTCTTC. This gives the protein CASETGSSYNEQFF.

This clonotype was seen only a few times. The chain has TRBV9 and TRBJ2-7; possibly TRBD1 for D (6 bases). The CDR3 runs to 14 residues. V was trimmed by 3 bases and J by 3 bases, leaving 13 bases between them. Germline-derived CDR1 and CDR2 are SGDLS and YYNGEE. CDR3 region: CASSATDRYYEQYF. CDR3 DNA sequence: TGTGCCAGCAGCGCTACGGACAGATACTACGAGCAGTACTTC.

Turning to this clonotype: One end of the junction does not line up with germline, which may come from a read error. This sequence joins TRBV2 and TRBJ1-1; D unresolved. The germline V gene has CDR1 SNHLY and CDR2 FYNNEI. CDR3 length: 12 residues. In nucleotides, the CDR3 is TGTTCCAGCAGTGACCCGGGGACTGAAGCTTTCTTT. Residues: CSSSDPGTEAFF.

The chain couples TRBV6-5 to TRBJ1-5, with a possible D match to TRBD1 (6 bases). The CDR3 runs 13 residues. V was trimmed by 2 bases and J by 15 bases, leaving 17 bases between them. CDR1 is MNHEY, CDR2 SVGAGI, per germline. The chain's CDR3 is CASSYALGGAAHF. In DNA form, the CDR3 reads TGTGCCAGCAGTTACGCCCTTGGGGGGGCCGCGCATTTT.

This clonotype was counted only a few times. The rearrangement links TRBV24-1 to TRBJ2-3; TRBD2 aligns across 12 bases. CDR1 and CDR2 (germline): KGHDR, SFDVKD. V was pared by 10 bases and J by 4 bases, with 2 bases of the junction left unmatched. This CDR3 has 13 amino acids. DNA for the CDR3: TGTGCCACTGGACTAGCGGGGTCAGATACGCAGTATTTT. Amino acids: CATGLAGSDTQYF.

The CDR3 protein is CASSLGTVNQPQHF. The CDR3 bases are TGTGCCAGCAGCTTAGGGACCGTTAATCAGCCCCAGCATTTT. The chain recombines TRBV7-8 with TRBJ1-5, with unresolved D. The germline CDR1 and CDR2 sequences are SGHVS and FQNEAQ. Trimming stripped 1 base from V and 4 bases from J, with 8 bases between. The length of the CDR3 is 14 residues.